These 32 T cell receptor beta chains share one sample of origin, sequenced in a study of cytomegalovirus exposure and HLA in healthy donors. Primers for the PCR totalled 60 Vbeta and 13 Jbeta. Profiling relied on immunoSEQ multiplex PCR, and the TCRdb table lists in-frame clones only, not all of them. The data contain roughly 100,000 clones, 78% of them singletons. Sample: PBMCs. Receptor source: a woman aged 60 to 75 in good health and CMV-seronegative.

The rearrangement links TRBV28 to TRBJ2-5, with unresolved D. CDR3 length equals 13 residues. Between the trimmed V and J ends, which lost 3 bases and 5 bases, there was a span of 10 bases. Germline loops: CDR1 MDHEN, CDR2 SYDVKM. The CDR3 loop is CASSFQLRETQYF. DNA of the CDR3: TGTGCCAGCAGTTTCCAGCTCAGGGAGACCCAGTACTTC.

A few counts support this clone. This chain uses TRBV6-5 with TRBJ1-4; 8 nucleotides line up with TRBD1. The ends lost 2 bases at V and 8 bases at J; junction bases unmatched: 7. This CDR3 has 15 residues. Germline V gene data show CDR1 as MNHEY and CDR2 as SVGAGI. CDR3 DNA sequence: TGTGCCAGCAGTTACGAGGGACAGGTTTACGAAAAACTGTTTTTT. Protein sequence: CASSYEGQVYEKLFF.

The chain recombines TRBV7-9 with TRBJ2-1; 7 bases line up with TRBD2. The CDR3 contains 14 residues. CDR1 and CDR2 from the germline V gene are SEHNR and FQNEAQ (reference sequence). V lost 1 base, J lost 7 bases, and 4 bases stayed unmatched. The CDR3 nucleotides read TGTGCCAGCAGCTTAGGACTAGCTAGGAATGAGCAGTTCTTC. Translated: CASSLGLARNEQFF.

The J gene is TRBJ2-3, the V gene TRBV9; 8 bases match TRBD1. After removal of 4 bases from V and 3 bases from J, the junction contained 7 bases not matched to a gene. CDR3 size: 15 residues. CDR1 and CDR2 from the germline V gene are SGDLS and YYNGEE. The CDR3 DNA is TGTGCCAGCAGCCTTACAGGGGGTCGGACAGATACGCAGTATTTT. Translating it yields CASSLTGGRTDTQYF. The complete variable domain, with remaining parts taken from reference TRBV9 and TRBJ2-3, reads DSGVTQTPKHLITATGQRVTLRCSPRSGDLSVYWYQQSLDQGLQFLIQYYNGEERAKGNILERFSAQQFPDLHSELNLSSLELGDSALYFCASSLTGGRTDTQYFGPGTRLTVL.

The chain uses TRBV6-5 and TRBJ1-1; D is perhaps TRBD1 (6 bases). V was clipped by 7 bases and J by 3 bases, with 12 bases between them. CDR1 is MNHEY and CDR2 is SVGAGI in the germline V gene. CDR3 size: 13 residues. CDR3 amino acids: CASTPQGYTEAFF. The DNA for the CDR3 is TGTGCCAGCACCCCACAGGGATACACTGAAGCTTTCTTT.

For the CDR3, the DNA is TGCAGCGTTTCGGGACAGGGCTACGAGCAGTACTTC. Its protein is CSVSGQGYEQYF. The chain joins TRBV29-1 to TRBJ2-7; 9 bases match TRBD1. The CDR3 runs to 12 residues. Trimming took 5 bases from V and 3 from J; bases not matched to a gene: 2. Germline loops: CDR1 SQVTM, CDR2 ANQGSEA.

V gene TRBV20-1 combines with J gene TRBJ1-2; D may be TRBD1 (6 bases). The CDR3 is 11 amino acids. In germline, CDR1 is DFQATT, CDR2 SNEGSKA (reference sequence). Trimming stripped 5 bases from V and 8 bases from J, with 12 bases between. This CDR3 is CSASTGFGYTF. The CDR3 DNA reads as TGCAGTGCTTCTACAGGGTTCGGCTACACCTTC.

The chain recombines TRBV28 with TRBJ1-5; 8 nucleotides agree with TRBD1. The junction had 6 bases not matched to a gene; V was cut back by 6 bases and J by 2 bases. This CDR3 is 15 amino acids long. Germline V gene sequence: CDR1 MDHEN, CDR2 SYDVKM. The CDR3, as DNA: TGTGCCAGCAGCATCCCGACAGGGGGCAATCAGCCCCAGCATTTT. Its protein product is CASSIPTGGNQPQHF.

The V call is TRBV18, the J call TRBJ2-2; D possibly corresponds to TRBD1 (5 bases). CDR3 length: 14 residues. CDR1 is KGHSH, CDR2 LQKENI, per germline. V lost 2 bases, J lost 1 base, and 5 bases lay in between. For the CDR3, the DNA is TGTGCCAGCTCACCAGACAGGAACACCGGGGAGCTGTTTTTT. Its protein product is CASSPDRNTGELFF.

The V and J genes are TRBV27 and TRBJ2-5; a weak D match, TRBD1 (5 bases). The CDR3 spans 14 residues. CDR1 MNHEY and CDR2 SMNVEV come from the germline V gene (reference sequence). V was pared by 5 bases and J by 3 bases, with 13 bases between. Written as DNA, the CDR3 is TGTGCCAGCAGTCCCCTGACAGCGAAAGAGACCCAGTACTTC. Protein: CASSPLTAKETQYF.

V and J are TRBV9 and TRBJ2-5; D unclear. V lost 0 bases and J lost 2, with 5 bases in between. Germline-derived CDR1 and CDR2 are SGDLS and YYNGEE. This CDR3 spans 13 amino acids. The CDR3 here is CASSVGRQETQYF. CDR3 bases: TGTGCCAGCAGCGTAGGCAGACAAGAGACCCAGTACTTC.

The rearrangement joins TRBV6-5 to TRBJ1-6, with 8 nucleotides matching TRBD1. J gave up 8 bases and V 6 bases, and 6 bases lay outside the gene matches. The CDR3 has 14 amino acids. Per the germline V gene, CDR1 is MNHEY and CDR2 is SVGAGI. The CDR3 DNA reads as TGTGCCAGCAGACCCACAGGGGGGGATTCACCCCTCCACTTT. As protein: CASRPTGGDSPLHF.

This rearrangement joins TRBV5-5 to TRBJ1-4; D call uncertain. CDR1 is SGHKS and CDR2 is YYEKEE in the germline V gene (reference sequence). The CDR3 length is 13 residues. Trimming shortened V by 5 bases and J by 6 bases, and 11 bases separated the two germline ends. The CDR3 here is CASRWVGDEKLFF. The CDR3 bases are TGTGCCAGCAGATGGGTGGGAGATGAAAAACTGTTTTTT.

This chain joins TRBV6-6 and TRBJ1-6; 7 nucleotides agree with TRBD1. This CDR3 is built from 13 residues. Germline V gene data show CDR1 as MNHNY and CDR2 as SVGAGI (reference sequence). V was clipped by 10 bases and J by 5 bases; unmatched bases: 5. CDR3: CATSGQDNSPLHF. CDR3 nucleotides: TGTGCCACCTCAGGACAGGATAATTCACCCCTCCACTTT.

The V call is TRBV28, the J call TRBJ1-5; unclear D gene. V lost 6 bases to trimming and J lost 4 bases, with 13 bases between them. The germline CDR1 and CDR2 sequences are MDHEN and SYDVKM. The CDR3 loop spans 14 amino acids. CDR3 protein: CASSDQGGNQPQHF. The CDR3, as DNA: TGTGCCAGCAGCGACCAAGGCGGGAATCAGCCCCAGCATTTT.

This clone was found a few times. This rearrangement joins TRBV29-1 to TRBJ2-7; D unclear. The germline V and J ends were trimmed by 4 bases and 2 bases, with 9 bases remaining between them. Germline V gene data show CDR1 as SQVTM and CDR2 as ANQGSEA. The CDR3 runs to 12 residues. DNA of the CDR3: TGCAGCGTTGGTGGCCAGGCCTACGAGCAGTACTTC. Translated, it gives CSVGGQAYEQYF.

CDR3 amino acids: CASSSSSGELFF. The CDR3 DNA reads as TGTGCCAGCAGTTCGAGTTCCGGGGAGCTGTTTTTT. The chain uses TRBV27 and TRBJ2-2; no firm D call. V was pared by 4 bases and J by 6 bases, with 6 bases between. The CDR3 has 12 amino acids. Germline CDR1 is MNHEY and CDR2 is SMNVEV (reference sequence).

The J gene is TRBJ1-1, the V gene TRBV5-1; possible D gene TRBD1, 6 bases. V lost 5 bases and J 5 bases, leaving 16 bases between the germline ends. In germline, CDR1 is SGHRS, CDR2 YFSETQ. The CDR3 covers 14 residues. The CDR3 nucleotides read TGCGCCAGCAGACCAGGGGAAGTGGGTACTGAAGCTTTCTTT. Translated, it gives CASRPGEVGTEAFF.

The chain has TRBV10-2 and TRBJ2-7, with TRBD2 matching 15 bases. Germline loops: CDR1 WSHSY, CDR2 SAAADI. The length of the CDR3 is 13 residues. J gave up 7 bases and V 8 bases, and 3 bases lay outside the gene matches. CDR3 protein: CASWTSGRGEQYF. As DNA, the CDR3 is TGCGCCAGCTGGACTAGCGGGAGGGGTGAGCAGTACTTC.

The chain employs TRBV5-1 and TRBJ2-3; 10 bases are shared with TRBD1. Trimming removed 3 bases from V and 6 bases from J; junction bases left unmatched: 10. Germline CDR1 and CDR2: SGHRS and YFSETQ. The CDR3 is 16 amino acids. DNA for the CDR3: TGCGCCAGCAGCTCGACAGGGGGCGCGGTCAGGGATACGCAGTATTTT. Protein: CASSSTGGAVRDTQYF.

This clone was seen a handful of times. The chain carries TRBV9 and TRBJ2-1; D possibly corresponds to TRBD2 (7 bases). V lost 1 base and J lost 1, with 21 bases in between. Germline V gene lookup returns CDR1 SGDLS and CDR2 YYNGEE. This CDR3 is 19 amino acids long. The CDR3 DNA follows: TGTGCCAGCAGCGTAAGGGGGGGAAGGGGAAAAATTTCCTACAATGAGCAGTTCTTC. Its translation is CASSVRGGRGKISYNEQFF.

This clone was seen once. The V call is TRBV4-3, the J call TRBJ1-2; possibly TRBD1 for D (6 bases). CDR1 is LGHNA and CDR2 is YSLEER in the germline V gene. Trimming pared 3 bases from V and 8 bases from J, leaving 13 bases between. CDR3 length: 13 amino acids. The CDR3 DNA sequence: TGCGCCAGCAGCCAGATAATAGGGGGAGGCTACACCTTC. Translating it yields CASSQIIGGGYTF.

The V and J genes are TRBV9 and TRBJ2-7; no clear D gene. Deletions cut 0 bases from V and 2 bases from J, with 6 bases between. Germline lookup yields CDR1 SGDLS and CDR2 YYNGEE. The CDR3 extends over 13 amino acids. The chain's CDR3 is CASSVAEPYEQYF. The CDR3 DNA sequence: TGTGCCAGCAGCGTAGCGGAGCCCTACGAGCAGTACTTC. Complete variable domain (other parts from reference TRBV9 and TRBJ2-7): DSGVTQTPKHLITATGQRVTLRCSPRSGDLSVYWYQQSLDQGLQFLIQYYNGEERAKGNILERFSAQQFPDLHSELNLSSLELGDSALYFCASSVAEPYEQYFGPGTRLTVT.

The chain employs TRBV10-3 and TRBJ1-1; D not certain. Germline assignment: CDR1 ENHRY and CDR2 SYGVKD. V lost 4 bases, J lost 1 base, and 13 bases lay in between. This CDR3 region has 15 residues. CDR3 nucleotide sequence: TGTGCCATCAGTGCGACCGGAGTGAGGAACACTGAAGCTTTCTTT. Translating it yields CAISATGVRNTEAFF.

Notes on this clone: One end of the junction varies from germline; a read error may be responsible. The CDR3 DNA sequence: TGTTCCAGCAGCCCCGAGGTGGGTGGGCAGTACTTC. Encoded protein: CSSSPEVGGQYF. This chain uses TRBV7-9 with TRBJ2-7; D unresolved. This CDR3 has 12 amino acids. CDR1 and CDR2 from the germline V gene are SEHNR and FQNEAQ (reference sequence).

This rearrangement joins TRBV6-5 to TRBJ2-2, with a tentative D call TRBD2 (7 bases). This CDR3 region has 13 residues. Germline CDR1 and CDR2: MNHEY and SVGAGI. Trimming cost V 6 bases and J 5 bases, with 10 bases left between them. This CDR3 reads CASRQGGTGELFF. DNA of the CDR3: TGTGCCAGCAGACAGGGAGGGACCGGGGAGCTGTTTTTT.

The chain recombines TRBV7-2 with TRBJ1-1; TRBD1 might be the D (6 bases). V was cut by 4 bases and J by 0 bases, with 12 bases left in between. The CDR3 contains 15 residues. Germline values: CDR1 SGHTA, CDR2 FQGNSA. CDR3 residues: CASSSRTALNTEAFF. DNA for the CDR3: TGTGCCAGCAGCTCCCGGACAGCACTGAACACTGAAGCTTTCTTT.

This clone is a singleton in its sample. The chain employs TRBV27 and TRBJ1-1; no reliable D call. The germline CDR1 and CDR2 sequences are MNHEY and SMNVEV (reference sequence). CDR3 size: 14 residues. With 4 bases removed from V and 1 base from J, the gap between germline ends came to 10 bases. CDR3 DNA sequence: TGTGCCAGCAGTTCCCTCACGGGGAACACTGAAGCTTTCTTT. This sequence encodes CASSSLTGNTEAFF.

This clone was observed a handful of times. This sequence joins TRBV9 and TRBJ1-1, with D maybe TRBD1 (6 bases). Germline V gene data show CDR1 as SGDLS and CDR2 as YYNGEE. The CDR3 has 15 residues. V gave up 4 bases and J gave up 6 bases, with 19 bases separating them. CDR3 region: CASSPPQGESPEAFF. In nucleotides, the CDR3 is TGTGCCAGCAGCCCACCACAGGGCGAGTCCCCTGAAGCTTTCTTT.

This clone occurred a few times. This chain's CDR3 is CASSEEGTESYEQYF. The DNA for the CDR3 is TGTGCCAGCAGTGAAGAGGGGACTGAATCCTACGAGCAGTACTTC. The rearrangement links TRBV28 to TRBJ2-7, with D maybe TRBD2 (6 bases). The CDR3 has 15 amino acids. CDR1 is MDHEN and CDR2 is SYDVKM in the germline V gene. V lost 5 bases and J 1 base, leaving 15 bases between the germline ends.

Only one count was recorded for this clone. The genes are TRBV7-6 and TRBJ2-7; 8 nucleotides align to TRBD1. Germline loops: CDR1 SGHVS, CDR2 FNYEAQ. V shed 2 bases and J 3 bases; nucleotides not matched to a gene: 9. This CDR3 is built from 16 residues. The CDR3 is CASSLTVGTGDYEQYF. For the CDR3, the DNA is TGTGCCAGCAGCTTAACCGTCGGGACAGGAGACTACGAGCAGTACTTC.

This chain uses TRBV4-1 with TRBJ2-7; D is unclear. Germline V gives CDR1 MGHRA, CDR2 YSYEKL. V shed 3 bases and J shed 13 bases, with 22 bases lying between them. The CDR3 extends over 14 amino acids. CDR3 in DNA: TGCGCCAGCAGCCACGACATAGGTTCAGATCATAAATACTTC. Translation: CASSHDIGSDHKYF.